Shown below are 24 T cell receptor beta chains from a single sample sequenced in a study of identical twins. Each CDR3 protein gets one entry after TCRdb re-called the 5' RACE reads with MiXCR. Among around 530,000 distinct CDR3 sequences listed, roughly 15% were seen once. These data are also associated with another study on yellow fever vaccine responses in identical twins.

The sequenced sample consisted of CD4+ T cells sorted from blood. These receptors were obtained from a woman younger than 35 in good health.

There are a few counts of this clonotype. J is TRBJ1-2 and V is TRBV20-1; D not certain. Trimming left V 5 bases short and J 4 bases short, with 8 bases between. The CDR3 is 11 amino acids. The germline V gene has CDR1 DFQATT and CDR2 SNEGSKA (reference sequence). In DNA form, the CDR3 reads TGCAGTGCTTCTTCCGTCTATGGCTACACCTTC. It codes for CSASSVYGYTF.

The chain employs TRBV7-6 and TRBJ2-3; TRBD1 matches 10 bases. Germline assignment: CDR1 SGHVS and CDR2 FNYEAQ. The J segment lost 1 base and the V segment lost 5 bases, leaving 15 bases of the junction unmatched. The CDR3 has 19 amino acids. The CDR3 DNA reads TGTGCCAGCAGCCCCTGGCCGGGACAGGGGAGGACTCGCACAGATACGCAGTATTTT. As protein: CASSPWPGQGRTRTDTQYF.

Only a few counts were recorded for this clonotype. This chain uses TRBV28 with TRBJ2-6; D call uncertain. V lost 6 bases to trimming and J lost 0 bases, with 6 bases between them. The CDR3 length is 14 residues. Looked up from germline, CDR1 is MDHEN and CDR2 is SYDVKM. The CDR3 sequence is CASSYSSGANVLTF. In DNA, the CDR3 is TGTGCCAGCAGCTACAGCTCTGGGGCCAACGTCCTGACTTTC.

The chain joins TRBV15 to TRBJ2-2, with a possible D match to TRBD2 (6 bases). V gave up 2 bases and J gave up 2 bases, with 9 bases separating them. The germline CDR1 and CDR2 sequences are LNHNV and YYDKDF (reference sequence). This CDR3 has 15 amino acids. CDR3 sequence: CATSRMGGNTGELFF. Here the CDR3 DNA reads TGTGCCACCAGCAGAATGGGGGGTAACACCGGGGAGCTGTTTTTT.

This clonotype was detected only a few times. This chain connects TRBV5-1 to TRBJ2-3; TRBD2 agrees at 8 bases. CDR1 and CDR2 from the germline V gene are SGHRS and YFSETQ. J gave up 3 bases and V 0 bases, and 6 bases lay outside the gene matches. The CDR3 is 16 residues long. The CDR3 nucleotides are TGCGCCAGCAGCTTGGCCGCGGGGGGTAATACAGATACGCAGTATTTT. Residues: CASSLAAGGNTDTQYF.

This rearrangement joins TRBV20-1 to TRBJ2-1, with TRBD2 matching over 12 bases. V shed 0 bases, J shed 15 bases, and the junction held 9 bases outside the gene matches. Germline V gene data show CDR1 as DFQATT and CDR2 as SNEGSKA (reference sequence). The CDR3 is 14 amino acids. In DNA form, the CDR3 reads TGCAGTGCTAGAGATCCTAGCGGGAGGGCCCCTGCGTTCTTC. It encodes CSARDPSGRAPAFF.

The chain carries TRBV27 and TRBJ2-7; D is perhaps TRBD2 (6 bases). In germline, CDR1 is MNHEY, CDR2 SMNVEV (reference sequence). This CDR3 contains 12 residues. Trimming pared 9 bases from V and 5 bases from J, leaving 14 bases between. CDR3 sequence: CARNRGSHEQYV. The CDR3 nucleotides are TGTGCCAGAAACCGGGGGTCTCACGAGCAGTACGTC.

This clonotype was detected a few times. The chain is built from TRBV2 and TRBJ2-3; D assignment may be TRBD1 or TRBD2 (6 bases each). CDR3 length: 15 residues. The germline V and J ends were trimmed by 3 bases and 2 bases, with 12 bases remaining between them. Germline lookup yields CDR1 SNHLY and CDR2 FYNNEI. CDR3 DNA sequence: TGTGCCAGCAGTGACGGAGGGACATACACAGATACGCAGTATTTT. Amino acid sequence: CASSDGGTYTDTQYF.

With regard to this clonotype: Because it lacks the conserved phenylalanine or tryptophan at the end, this CDR3 is likely a read error. The V call is TRBV6-5, the J call TRBJ1-6; D gene ambiguous. Germline loops: CDR1 MNHEY, CDR2 SVGAGI. V was trimmed by 6 bases and J by 7 bases, leaving 7 bases between them. The CDR3 consists of 12 residues. The CDR3 reads CASRGPNSPLHI. Here the CDR3 DNA reads TGTGCCAGCAGGGGCCCGAATTCACCCCTCCACATT.

This chain uses TRBV20-1 with TRBJ1-5; no clear D. Germline CDR1 reads DFQATT; CDR2 reads SNEGSKA (reference sequence). Trimming removed 6 bases from V and 1 base from J, with 10 bases in between. This CDR3 has 13 amino acids. The CDR3 spells CSAQGGSNQPQHF. CDR3 DNA sequence: TGCAGTGCGCAAGGAGGGAGCAATCAGCCCCAGCATTTT.

This clonotype was recorded a few times. This chain uses TRBV24-1 with TRBJ2-1, with TRBD2 identical over 10 bases. The V segment lost 2 bases and the J segment 5 bases; nucleotides outside the gene matches: 2. The CDR3 runs to 15 residues. CDR1 is KGHDR, CDR2 SFDVKD, per germline. The CDR3 DNA is TGTGCCACCAGTGATTGGACTAGCGGCCACAATGAGCAGTTCTTC. It is translated as CATSDWTSGHNEQFF.

The chain has TRBV9 and TRBJ1-4, with 7 bases aligning to TRBD1. Germline V gene data show CDR1 as SGDLS and CDR2 as YYNGEE. V gave up 4 bases and J gave up 8 bases; unmatched junction bases: 5. CDR3 length: 13 residues. This CDR3 is CASSPGGGEKLFF. In nucleotides, the CDR3 is TGTGCCAGCAGCCCAGGGGGTGGAGAAAAACTGTTTTTT.

There are many counts of this clonotype. CDR3 amino acids: CRAIKQGVFDGYTF. CDR3 coding DNA: TGCAGGGCAATTAAGCAGGGAGTGTTCGATGGCTACACCTTC. The V and J genes are TRBV20-1 and TRBJ1-2; D is possibly TRBD1 (5 bases). The CDR3 is 14 amino acids. Germline V gives CDR1 DFQATT, CDR2 SNEGSKA (reference sequence).

The table lists this clonotype with a few counts. The chain has TRBV24-1 and TRBJ2-1; D is undetermined. The V end was cut by 0 bases, the J end by 9 bases, with 14 bases between. The germline V gene encodes CDR1 KGHDR and CDR2 SFDVKD. The CDR3 runs to 15 residues. CDR3 sequence: CATSDLDLTGGEQFF. The CDR3 DNA is TGTGCCACCAGTGATTTGGACCTGACTGGCGGTGAGCAGTTCTTC.

This clonotype appeared a few times. The V and J genes are TRBV12-3 or TRBV12-4 and TRBJ2-7, with D possibly TRBD2 on 5 matching bases. The CDR3 runs 12 residues. Trimming shortened V by 7 bases and J by 2 bases, and 9 bases separated the two germline ends. This chain's CDR3 is CASTYGTYEQYF. CDR3 bases: TGTGCCAGCACTTACGGGACCTACGAGCAGTACTTC.

This chain uses TRBV2 with TRBJ1-1, with D unclear. Germline lookup yields CDR1 SNHLY and CDR2 FYNNEI. V lost 2 bases and J 3 bases, leaving 10 bases between the germline ends. The CDR3 covers 14 residues. The CDR3 spells CASSESGRDTEAFF. The CDR3, as DNA: TGTGCCAGCAGTGAATCCGGGCGGGACACTGAAGCTTTCTTT. The full variable domain, with the rest looked up from reference TRBV2 and TRBJ1-1, is EPEVTQTPSHQVTQMGQEVILRCVPISNHLYFYWYRQILGQKVEFLVSFYNNEISEKSEIFDDQFSVERPDGSNFTLKIRSTKLEDSAMYFCASSESGRDTEAFFGQGTRLTVV.

This clonotype was observed a few times. The chain couples TRBV24-1 to TRBJ2-6; a weak D match, TRBD2 (6 bases). CDR3 length equals 15 residues. The germline V gene encodes CDR1 KGHDR and CDR2 SFDVKD. The V gene lost 3 bases and the J gene lost 4 bases, with 9 bases spanning the gap. In nucleotides, the CDR3 is TGTGCCACCAGTGATGCGGGAACCGGGGCCAACGTCCTGACTTTC. It specifies CATSDAGTGANVLTF.

This clonotype was seen a few times. The rearrangement uses TRBV12-3 or TRBV12-4 and TRBJ1-4; D not resolved. This CDR3 comprises 16 residues. With 3 bases removed from V and 7 bases from J, the gap between germline ends came to 18 bases. DNA of the CDR3: TGTGCCAGCAGTTTCGGAGGAACCGGCGCTAGTGAAAAACTGTTTTTT. The encoded protein is CASSFGGTGASEKLFF.

The table lists this clonotype with a few counts. The chain has TRBV29-1 and TRBJ2-7; tentative D call: TRBD1 (5 bases). The germline CDR1 and CDR2 sequences are SQVTM and ANQGSEA. This CDR3 has 13 residues. The V gene lost 3 bases and the J gene lost 1 base, with 10 bases spanning the gap. CDR3 DNA: TGCAGCGTTGAGCAGGGCGGATCCTACGAGCAGTACTTC. Protein product: CSVEQGGSYEQYF.

This clonotype was picked up a small number of times. The rearrangement links TRBV18 to TRBJ2-2, with 9 nucleotides matching TRBD1. V was clipped by 1 base and J by 4 bases; unmatched bases: 7. Looked up from germline, CDR1 is KGHSH and CDR2 is LQKENI. The CDR3 loop spans 17 amino acids. The DNA for the CDR3 is TGTGCCAGCTCACCACAACAGGGGGCCGGGGTCACCGGGGAGCTGTTTTTT. It codes for CASSPQQGAGVTGELFF.

This clonotype was recorded a few times. The chain uses TRBV6-1 and TRBJ2-7; D remains ambiguous. Germline V gene sequence: CDR1 MNHNS, CDR2 SASEGT. The CDR3 is made up of 14 amino acids. V was clipped by 5 bases and J by 4 bases, with 15 bases between them. For the CDR3, the DNA is TGTGCCAGCAGTAAGGCTGACTCCAAGTACGAGCAGTACTTC. It codes for CASSKADSKYEQYF.

This clonotype was seen more than once but under ten times. The CDR3 region has the DNA TGTGCCAGCAGCCAAACACGGACAGCCCCTGGGGCTTTCTTT. This codes for CASSQTRTAPGAFF. The chain recombines TRBV12-3 or TRBV12-4 with TRBJ1-1; D is perhaps TRBD1 (6 bases). The V end was cut by 6 bases, the J end by 11 bases, with 22 bases between. The CDR3 spans 14 residues.

In its sample, this clonotype was seen a few times. This chain connects TRBV29-1 to TRBJ1-5; a possible D gene is TRBD1 (6 bases). Deletions cut 4 bases from V and 5 bases from J, with 12 bases between. Germline V gene data show CDR1 as SQVTM and CDR2 as ANQGSEA. This CDR3 region has 13 residues. CDR3 in amino acids: CSVARDTYQPQHF. CDR3 nucleotide sequence: TGCAGCGTTGCTCGGGACACGTATCAGCCCCAGCATTTT.

This clonotype has just one count. V is TRBV5-1 and J is TRBJ2-6; D is uncertain. Trimming removed 0 bases from V and 0 bases from J, with 7 bases in between. Germline V CDR1 and CDR2: SGHRS, YFSETQ. The CDR3 covers 16 residues. DNA for the CDR3: TGCGCCAGCAGCTTGGAAGTAGTCTCTGGGGCCAACGTCCTGACTTTC. Protein product: CASSLEVVSGANVLTF.